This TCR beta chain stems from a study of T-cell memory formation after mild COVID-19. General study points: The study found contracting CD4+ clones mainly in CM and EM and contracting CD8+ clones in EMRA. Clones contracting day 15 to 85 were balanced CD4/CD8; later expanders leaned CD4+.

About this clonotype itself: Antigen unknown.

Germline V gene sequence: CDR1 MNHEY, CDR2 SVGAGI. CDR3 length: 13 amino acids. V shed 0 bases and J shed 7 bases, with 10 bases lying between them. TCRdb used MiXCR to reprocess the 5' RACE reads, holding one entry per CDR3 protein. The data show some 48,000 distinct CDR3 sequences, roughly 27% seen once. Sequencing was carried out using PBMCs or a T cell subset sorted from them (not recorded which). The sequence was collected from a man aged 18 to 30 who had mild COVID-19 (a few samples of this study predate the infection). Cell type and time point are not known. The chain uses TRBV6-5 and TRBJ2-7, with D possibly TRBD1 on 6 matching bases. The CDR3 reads CASSYSGQGEQYF. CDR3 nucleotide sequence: TGTGCCAGCAGTTACTCGGGGCAGGGGGAGCAGTACTTC.